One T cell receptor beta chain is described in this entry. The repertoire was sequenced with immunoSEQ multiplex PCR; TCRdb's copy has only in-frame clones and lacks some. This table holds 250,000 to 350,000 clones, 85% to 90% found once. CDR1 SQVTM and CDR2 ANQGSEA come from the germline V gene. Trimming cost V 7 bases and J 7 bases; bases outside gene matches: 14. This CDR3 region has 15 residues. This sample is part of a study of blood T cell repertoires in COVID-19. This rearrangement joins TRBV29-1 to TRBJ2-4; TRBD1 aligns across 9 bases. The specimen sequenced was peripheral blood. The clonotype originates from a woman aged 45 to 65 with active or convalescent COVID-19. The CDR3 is CSAATPGTGKNIQYF. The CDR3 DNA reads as TGCAGCGCCGCAACTCCCGGGACAGGGAAGAACATTCAGTACTTC.